The clone carrying this T cell receptor beta chain occurred many times. Its antigen remains unidentified. The CDR3 length is 13 residues. Germline CDR1 MDHEN, CDR2 SYDVKM. With 6 bases clipped from V and 3 bases from J, the junction kept 3 bases outside the gene matches. The source of the sample is a study of blood T cells in healthy people across ages. The overall study: Template-switching capture recovered about one barcoded beta molecule per two T cells. General study findings and limits: There was a strong correlation between TCR beta diversity and naive T cell percentage. PBMCs were not sorted, which prevented a conclusive comparison of naive versus antigen-experienced cells.

PCR was performed a second time for about 6 to 12 cycles using a sample-barcoded 5' primer and a J-beta primer mix. Each CDR3 protein is one row after TCRdb ran MiXCR on the 5' RACE reads. The repertoire holds some 940,000 distinct CDR3 sequences, with 25% to 35% as singletons. These data were also filed under a second study, of T cells of mothers and their children. Turning to that study: Barcodes and 2-4 random nucleotides were added by M1S in the second PCR.

The chain combines TRBV28 with TRBJ2-5; TRBD2 aligns across 8 bases. The material sequenced was blood. The receptor's source is a woman in her thirties or forties in good health. The chain's CDR3 is CASSLLAEETQYF. The CDR3 nucleotides read TGTGCCAGCAGCTTACTAGCGGAAGAGACCCAGTACTTC.